This T cell receptor (beta chain) was sequenced for a study of monozygotic twins with inflammatory bowel disease. As regards this clonotype: What it binds is unknown.

Study-wide results and caveats: T cell subtypes were not distinguishable in this analysis.

Reprocessing the 5' RACE reads, TCRdb reports a single entry for every CDR3 protein and omits DNA. This sample's clone table lists more than 300,000 distinct CDR3 sequences. The sequence derives from a human donor with ulcerative colitis or Crohn's disease, or a healthy co-twin of an affected twin (not recorded which). Source material: blood.

CDR3 protein: CASSLGGPYGYTF. The chain employs TRBV6-5 and TRBJ1-2. Germline V gene lookup returns CDR1 MNHEY and CDR2 SVGAGI. The CDR3 is 13 residues long.